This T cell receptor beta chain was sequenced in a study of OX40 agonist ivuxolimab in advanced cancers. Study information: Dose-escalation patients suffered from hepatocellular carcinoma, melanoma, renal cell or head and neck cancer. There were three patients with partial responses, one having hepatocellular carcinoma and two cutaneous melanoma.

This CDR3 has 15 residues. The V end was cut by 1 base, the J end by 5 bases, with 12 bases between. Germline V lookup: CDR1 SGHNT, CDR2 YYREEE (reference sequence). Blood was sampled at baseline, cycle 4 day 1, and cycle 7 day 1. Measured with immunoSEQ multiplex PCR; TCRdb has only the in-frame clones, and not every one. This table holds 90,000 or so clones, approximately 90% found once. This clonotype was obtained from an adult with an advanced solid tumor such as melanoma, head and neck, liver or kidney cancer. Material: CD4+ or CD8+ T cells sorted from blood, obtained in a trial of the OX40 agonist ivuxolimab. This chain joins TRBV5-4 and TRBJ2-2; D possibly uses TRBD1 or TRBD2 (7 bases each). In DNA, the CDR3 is TGTGCCAGCAGCTTGCGGCAGGGGGGGACCGGGGAGCTGTTTTTT. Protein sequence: CASSLRQGGTGELFF.